What follows describes a single TCR beta chain. This record comes from a study of cytomegalovirus exposure and HLA in healthy donors. The PCR contained 60 Vbeta and 13 Jbeta primers. Libraries were prepared by immunoSEQ multiplex PCR; TCRdb keeps only in-frame clonotypes and omits some of them. The table includes about 160,000 clones, 70% to 90% detected once. From germline, CDR1 is SGHAT and CDR2 FQNNGV. CDR3 length: 14 residues. The J segment lost 5 bases and the V segment lost 5 bases, leaving 6 bases of the junction unmatched. The J gene is TRBJ2-1, the V gene TRBV11-2, with 7 nucleotides matching TRBD1. The source of this sequence is a woman between 18 and 29 years old in good health and CMV-seronegative. Sequences were obtained from PBMCs. Here the CDR3 reads CASSVRDRNNEQFF. Written as DNA, the CDR3 is TGTGCCAGCAGCGTCCGGGACAGAAACAATGAGCAGTTCTTC.